Following are 22 T cell receptor beta chains from one sample sequenced in a study of response to subunit inactivated influenza vaccine. Each CDR3 protein is one row after TCRdb ran MiXCR on the RT-PCR reads. This sample has about 780,000 distinct CDR3 sequences, with less than 20% found just once. The source was PBMCs from blood, collected roughly 5 days after vaccination. All receptors come from a man between 50 and 59 years old who received an inactivated influenza vaccine.

V usage is TRBV20-1 and J usage is TRBJ2-3, with D tentatively TRBD1 (6 bases). This CDR3 has 13 residues. In germline, CDR1 is DFQATT, CDR2 SNEGSKA (reference sequence). The ends were cut back, 5 bases at V and 0 bases at J, with 9 bases in the middle. CDR3 sequence reads: CSASGQSTDTQYF. The CDR3 DNA reads as TGCAGTGCTTCAGGACAGAGCACAGATACGCAGTATTTT.

Only a few counts were recorded for this clonotype. This chain links TRBV7-6 with TRBJ1-1; D unclear. V dropped 5 bases and J dropped 4 bases, with 11 bases sitting between them. The CDR3 is made up of 13 amino acids. Germline loops: CDR1 SGHVS, CDR2 FNYEAQ. The CDR3 nucleotides read TGTGCCAGCAGCCGGACGTTCGGCACTGAAGCTTTCTTT. Encoded protein: CASSRTFGTEAFF.

This clonotype occurred a few times. The chain joins TRBV6-5 to TRBJ2-7, with D unresolved. This CDR3 spans 15 amino acids. Germline V CDR1 and CDR2: MNHEY, SVGAGI. V was clipped by 0 bases and J by 3 bases, with 12 bases between them. The CDR3 DNA is TGTGCCAGCAGTTACTCGGACGGGTCTTTCTACGAGCAGTACTTC. It translates to CASSYSDGSFYEQYF.

This clonotype showed up just a few times. The chain employs TRBV5-1 and TRBJ2-4; D gene uncertain. Deletions cut 4 bases from V and 4 bases from J, with 12 bases between. The CDR3 consists of 14 residues. CDR1 and CDR2 from the germline V gene are SGHRS and YFSETQ. The CDR3 coding sequence is TGCGCCAGCAGCGGTCTCGACCCTAAAAACATTCAGTACTTC. Translating gives CASSGLDPKNIQYF. The variable domain in full, with the rest retrieved from reference TRBV5-1 and TRBJ2-4, is KAGVTQTPRYLIKTRGQQVTLSCSPISGHRSVSWYQQTPGQGLQFLFEYFSETQRNKGNFPGRFSGRQFSNSRSEMNVSTLELGDSALYLCASSGLDPKNIQYFGAGTRLSVL.

A few counts support this clonotype. This chain connects TRBV5-1 to TRBJ2-7; the match to TRBD1 covers 8 bases. From germline, CDR1 is SGHRS and CDR2 YFSETQ. The CDR3 is made up of 14 amino acids. Trimming took 4 bases from V and 4 from J; bases not matched to a gene: 7. The CDR3 is CASSGWTGLYEQYF. CDR3 bases: TGCGCCAGCAGCGGATGGACAGGGCTATACGAGCAGTACTTC.

This clonotype has a handful of counts. This chain links TRBV10-2 with TRBJ2-1; 9 bases map to TRBD2. Unmatched junction bases numbered 5, after V lost 8 bases and J lost 0 bases. The CDR3 runs 15 residues. Germline loops: CDR1 WSHSY, CDR2 SAAADI. CDR3 sequence reads: CASRLADSSYNEQFF. The CDR3 region has the DNA TGCGCCAGCCGACTAGCGGACAGCTCCTACAATGAGCAGTTCTTC.

The chain couples TRBV6-1 to TRBJ1-1; 7 positions agree with TRBD1. Germline loops: CDR1 MNHNS, CDR2 SASEGT. This CDR3 region has 14 residues. The ends lost 5 bases at V and 3 bases at J; junction bases unmatched: 6. In DNA form, the CDR3 reads TGTGCCAGCAGTCGAATCCAGGGGGACACTGAAGCTTTCTTT. Translation gives CASSRIQGDTEAFF.

This clonotype was recorded at least ten times. The chain is built from TRBV12-3 or TRBV12-4 and TRBJ2-3, with D uncertain. Deletions cut 7 bases from V and 4 bases from J, with 6 bases between. The CDR3 contains 11 residues. CDR3 coding DNA: TGTGCCAGCACCCTCGCAGATACGCAGTATTTT. Amino acids: CASTLADTQYF.

This clonotype was picked up many times. The rearrangement links TRBV20-1 to TRBJ1-1, with D unresolved. Trimming shortened V by 0 bases and J by 5 bases, and 13 bases separated the two germline ends. CDR3 length: 14 amino acids. Germline CDR1 reads DFQATT; CDR2 reads SNEGSKA (reference sequence). The CDR3 DNA reads as TGCAGTGCTAGAGACCGGACGAGAAGGACTGAAGCTTTCTTT. Protein product: CSARDRTRRTEAFF.

This chain connects TRBV4-2 to TRBJ1-1; TRBD1 agrees at 8 bases. From germline, CDR1 is LGHNA and CDR2 YNFKEQ. V dropped 0 bases and J dropped 4; count of bases not matched to a gene: 7. The CDR3 runs 16 residues. The CDR3 is CASSQDPQGTGTEAFF. The CDR3, as DNA: TGTGCCAGCAGCCAAGATCCCCAGGGGACAGGCACTGAAGCTTTCTTT.

This clonotype has just a few counts. This rearrangement joins TRBV15 to TRBJ2-1; 9 bases fit TRBD2. Trimming removed 1 base from V and 5 bases from J; junction bases left unmatched: 9. Looked up from germline, CDR1 is LNHNV and CDR2 is YYDKDF (reference sequence). The CDR3 totals 17 residues. CDR3 in DNA: TGTGCCACCAGCAGAGGTTTGGCGGGGGGGCATAACAATGAGCAGTTCTTC. Its translation is CATSRGLAGGHNNEQFF.

This clonotype was counted many times. The chain couples TRBV12-3 or TRBV12-4 to TRBJ1-1; weak D call: TRBD1 (5 bases). The CDR3 length is 15 residues. The germline V and J ends were trimmed by 5 bases and 0 bases, with 13 bases remaining between them. The DNA for the CDR3 is TGTGCCAGCAGTCTTTCGGGGGGGATGAACACTGAAGCTTTCTTT. Encoded protein: CASSLSGGMNTEAFF.

This clonotype was detected only a few times. The genes are TRBV7-2 and TRBJ2-7; 8 bases align to TRBD2. The ends lost 8 bases at V and 5 bases at J; junction bases unmatched: 11. The germline V gene has CDR1 SGHTA and CDR2 FQGNSA. This CDR3 is 14 amino acids long. The CDR3, as DNA: TGTGCCAGCTCATTCCGGGAGGGCCCTAACGAGCAGTACTTC. Amino acid sequence: CASSFREGPNEQYF.

The table lists this clonotype with a few counts. The chain employs TRBV10-3 and TRBJ2-5, with D tentatively TRBD1 (6 bases). From germline, CDR1 is ENHRY and CDR2 SYGVKD. This CDR3 comprises 15 residues. Trimming shortened V by 5 bases and J by 2 bases, and 15 bases separated the two germline ends. CDR3 in amino acids: CAISSGVQAQETQYF. The CDR3 DNA reads TGTGCCATCAGTTCAGGGGTTCAGGCACAAGAGACCCAGTACTTC.

V gene TRBV10-3 combines with J gene TRBJ1-5; perhaps TRBD1 as D (5 bases). The CDR3 consists of 15 residues. CDR1 and CDR2 from the germline V gene are ENHRY and SYGVKD. With 0 bases removed from V and 4 bases from J, the gap between germline ends came to 10 bases. DNA of the CDR3: TGTGCCATCAGTGAGTCGGGGGTCAGGAATCAGCCCCAGCATTTT. This codes for CAISESGVRNQPQHF.

The gene calls are TRBV7-3 and TRBJ2-7; possible D gene TRBD1, 6 bases. The germline CDR1 and CDR2 sequences are SGHTA and FQGTGA. V was pared by 5 bases and J by 6 bases, with 14 bases between. The CDR3 length is 13 residues. The CDR3 coding sequence is TGTGCCAGCAGCCCAACCGGGACACTCGAGCAGTACTTC. This encodes CASSPTGTLEQYF.

The V call is TRBV7-2, the J call TRBJ2-1; D is possibly TRBD1 or TRBD2 (5 bases each). Trimming stripped 6 bases from V and 10 bases from J, with 16 bases between. The CDR3 totals 13 residues. Germline assignment: CDR1 SGHTA and CDR2 FQGNSA. The CDR3 region is CASSVGPKDEQFF. The CDR3 DNA reads TGTGCCAGCAGTGTGGGACCCAAAGACGAGCAGTTCTTC. The entire variable domain, with the rest obtained from reference TRBV7-2 and TRBJ2-1, is as follows: GAGVSQSPSNKVTEKGKDVELRCDPISGHTALYWYRQSLGQGLEFLIYFQGNSAPDKSGLPSDRFSAERTGGSVSTLTIQRTQQEDSAVYLCASSVGPKDEQFFGPGTRLTVL.

This clonotype was observed a handful of times. The chain joins TRBV13 to TRBJ1-2; no reliable D call. This CDR3 region has 15 residues. V dropped 0 bases and J dropped 2 bases, with 10 bases sitting between them. Germline V gives CDR1 PRHDT, CDR2 FYEKMQ (reference sequence). The CDR3 DNA sequence: TGTGCCAGCAGCTTAGGGAGGGTTACAAACTATGGCTACACCTTC. This codes for CASSLGRVTNYGYTF.

This clonotype was detected a few times. J is TRBJ2-3 and V is TRBV5-1; tentative D call: TRBD2 (7 bases). This CDR3 has 17 amino acids. V was clipped by 4 bases and J by 3 bases, with 21 bases between them. Germline loops: CDR1 SGHRS, CDR2 YFSETQ. CDR3 bases: TGCGCCAGCAGCGCCGGAGGGACATCAGCGGGGACAGATACGCAGTATTTT. It yields the protein CASSAGGTSAGTDTQYF.

In this sample, this clonotype turned up a few times. The chain combines TRBV15 with TRBJ2-5; D is perhaps TRBD2 (5 bases). The V end was cut by 0 bases, the J end by 1 base, with 12 bases between. CDR1 LNHNV and CDR2 YYDKDF come from the germline V gene (reference sequence). The CDR3 length is 16 residues. The CDR3 nucleotides read TGTGCCACCAGCAGAGATCTTGGACTCGGCCAAGAGACCCAGTACTTC. Its protein product is CATSRDLGLGQETQYF.

CDR3 residues: CSAREGTGGQPQHF. CDR3 bases: TGCAGTGCTAGAGAGGGAACAGGGGGGCAGCCCCAGCATTTT. The J gene is TRBJ1-5, the V gene TRBV20-1; 8 bases fit TRBD1. The germline CDR1 and CDR2 sequences are DFQATT and SNEGSKA (reference sequence). The CDR3 spans 14 residues. Trimming removed 0 bases from V and 7 bases from J; junction bases left unmatched: 5.

The table lists this clonotype with a few counts. The V call is TRBV6-5, the J call TRBJ2-4; D is unresolved. The CDR3 loop spans 15 amino acids. From germline, CDR1 is MNHEY and CDR2 SVGAGI. Trimming removed 0 bases from V and 8 bases from J, with 14 bases in between. CDR3 DNA sequence: TGTGCCAGCAGTTACTCGAGCCTCGCTATGGACATTCAGTACTTC. It encodes CASSYSSLAMDIQYF.